These 12 T cell receptor beta chains were sequenced from one sample in a study of T cell responses to AZD1222 COVID-19 vaccine. The table came from immunoSEQ multiplex PCR; TCRdb's copy has only in-frame clones and leaves some out. The table includes over 100,000 clones, 94% detected once. The specimen comprised peripheral blood, sampled on day 0 of AZD1222 vaccination. Receptor source: an adult in good health.

This chain joins TRBV19 and TRBJ1-1; no reliable D call. Germline CDR1 reads LNHDA; CDR2 reads SQIVND (reference sequence). V lost 5 bases, J lost 2 bases, and 9 bases lay in between. The CDR3 covers 13 residues. The CDR3: CASSPGLNTEAFF. The DNA for the CDR3 is TGTGCCAGTAGTCCAGGACTAAACACTGAAGCTTTCTTT.

This clone was detected a few times. The V gene is TRBV19, the J gene TRBJ2-6, with a possible D match to TRBD1 (7 bases). CDR1 and CDR2 (germline): LNHDA, SQIVND (reference sequence). Trimming stripped 4 bases from V and 0 bases from J, with 13 bases between. The CDR3 has 17 residues. As DNA, the CDR3 is TGTGCCAGTAGTAGTTTCAGGGGGGCCTCTGGGGCCAACGTCCTGACTTTC. Residues: CASSSFRGASGANVLTF. The variable domain in full, completed from reference TRBV19 and TRBJ2-6, reads DGGITQSPKYLFRKEGQNVTLSCEQNLNHDAMYWYRQDPGQGLRLIYYSQIVNDFQKGDIAEGYSVSREKKESFPLTVTSAQKNPTAFYLCASSSFRGASGANVLTFGAGSRLTVL.

In its sample, this clone was seen once. Other DNA sequences in this sample translate to the same CDR3. The rearrangement links TRBV7-2 to TRBJ1-1; the D is unclear. The V end lost 1 base, the J end lost 0 bases, and 6 bases lay between the germline ends. Germline V lookup: CDR1 SGHTA, CDR2 FQGNSA. The CDR3 runs to 14 residues. The CDR3 protein is CASSLVGLNTEAFF. As DNA, the CDR3 is TGTGCCAGCAGCTTAGTCGGGTTGAACACTGAAGCTTTCTTT.

The chain joins TRBV19 to TRBJ1-4; no firm D call. This CDR3 has 14 amino acids. Trimming took 7 bases from V and 4 from J, leaving 13 bases between them. Per the germline V gene, CDR1 is LNHDA and CDR2 is SQIVND (reference sequence). Here the CDR3 reads CASTYRGLNEKLFF. CDR3 coding DNA: TGTGCCAGTACCTACCGTGGACTTAATGAAAAACTGTTTTTT.

The chain combines TRBV11-2 with TRBJ2-1; D remains unclear. Between the trimmed V and J ends, which lost 5 bases and 5 bases, there was a span of 16 bases. This CDR3 region has 15 residues. Germline V CDR1 and CDR2: SGHAT, FQNNGV. The CDR3 coding sequence is TGTGCCAGCAGCCCAGAGGACGGCCGAGACAATGAGCAGTTCTTC. It codes for CASSPEDGRDNEQFF.

The rearrangement joins TRBV7-2 to TRBJ2-7; 8 positions agree with TRBD2. Germline V CDR1 and CDR2: SGHTA, FQGNSA. This CDR3 comprises 14 residues. The junction had 3 bases not matched to a gene; V was cut back by 5 bases and J by 0 bases. This CDR3 is CASSLSGSSYEQYF. CDR3 coding DNA: TGTGCCAGCAGCCTGAGCGGGAGCTCCTACGAGCAGTACTTC.

V gene TRBV20-1 combines with J gene TRBJ1-2, with D uncertain. This CDR3 has 13 amino acids. V was pared by 3 bases and J by 4 bases, with 12 bases between. Germline CDR1 is DFQATT and CDR2 is SNEGSKA (reference sequence). DNA for the CDR3: TGCAGTGCTAGTATAATTGACGGCTATGGCTACACCTTC. Translation gives CSASIIDGYGYTF.

This clone was counted only a few times. V and J are TRBV15 and TRBJ2-7; 8 bases match TRBD2. This CDR3 region has 14 residues. Germline V gene data show CDR1 as LNHNV and CDR2 as YYDKDF (reference sequence). The V and J ends lost 4 bases and 5 bases, in that order; junction bases with no gene match: 7. CDR3 amino acids: CATSKRTSPDEQYF. For the CDR3, the DNA is TGTGCCACCAGCAAAAGGACTAGCCCCGACGAGCAGTACTTC.

The CDR3 is CASSPRPGGELFF. The CDR3 nucleotides are TGTGCCAGCAGCCCACGACCTGGCGGGGAGCTGTTTTTT. The chain combines TRBV7-7 with TRBJ2-2; D is ambiguous. V lost 5 bases, J lost 7 bases, and 11 bases lay in between. The CDR3 length is 13 residues. Germline V gene lookup returns CDR1 SSHAT and CDR2 FNYEAQ (reference sequence). The full variable domain, its missing parts supplied by reference TRBV7-7 and TRBJ2-2, is GAGVSQSPRYKVTKRGQDVTLRCDPISSHATLYWYQQALGQGPEFLTYFNYEAQPDKSGLPSDRFSAERPEGSISTLTIQRTEQRDSAMYRCASSPRPGGELFFGEGSRLTVL.

The chain has TRBV28 and TRBJ1-5; tentatively, D is TRBD1 (5 bases). This CDR3 contains 14 residues. The germline gives CDR1 MDHEN, CDR2 SYDVKM. With 3 bases removed from V and 7 bases from J, the gap between germline ends came to 13 bases. Here the CDR3 reads CASSLSQGRQPQHF. For the CDR3, the DNA is TGTGCCAGCAGTTTGAGTCAGGGAAGACAGCCCCAGCATTTT.

The chain links TRBV11-3 to TRBJ2-2; D ambiguous. CDR3 size: 16 residues. The germline gives CDR1 SGHNT, CDR2 YENEEA. The ends were cut back, 1 base at V and 3 bases at J, with 12 bases in the middle. The CDR3 coding sequence is TGTGCCAGCAGCTTAGGGGTGTGGGGTGACACCGGGGAGCTGTTTTTT. Amino acid sequence: CASSLGVWGDTGELFF.

The chain links TRBV4-3 to TRBJ1-2; D not certain. The CDR3 is 13 residues long. The germline V gene encodes CDR1 LGHNA and CDR2 YSLEER. V lost 3 bases and J lost 5, with 10 bases in between. This CDR3 reads CASSHPTGYGYTF. CDR3 in DNA: TGCGCCAGCAGCCACCCCACGGGTTATGGCTACACCTTC.